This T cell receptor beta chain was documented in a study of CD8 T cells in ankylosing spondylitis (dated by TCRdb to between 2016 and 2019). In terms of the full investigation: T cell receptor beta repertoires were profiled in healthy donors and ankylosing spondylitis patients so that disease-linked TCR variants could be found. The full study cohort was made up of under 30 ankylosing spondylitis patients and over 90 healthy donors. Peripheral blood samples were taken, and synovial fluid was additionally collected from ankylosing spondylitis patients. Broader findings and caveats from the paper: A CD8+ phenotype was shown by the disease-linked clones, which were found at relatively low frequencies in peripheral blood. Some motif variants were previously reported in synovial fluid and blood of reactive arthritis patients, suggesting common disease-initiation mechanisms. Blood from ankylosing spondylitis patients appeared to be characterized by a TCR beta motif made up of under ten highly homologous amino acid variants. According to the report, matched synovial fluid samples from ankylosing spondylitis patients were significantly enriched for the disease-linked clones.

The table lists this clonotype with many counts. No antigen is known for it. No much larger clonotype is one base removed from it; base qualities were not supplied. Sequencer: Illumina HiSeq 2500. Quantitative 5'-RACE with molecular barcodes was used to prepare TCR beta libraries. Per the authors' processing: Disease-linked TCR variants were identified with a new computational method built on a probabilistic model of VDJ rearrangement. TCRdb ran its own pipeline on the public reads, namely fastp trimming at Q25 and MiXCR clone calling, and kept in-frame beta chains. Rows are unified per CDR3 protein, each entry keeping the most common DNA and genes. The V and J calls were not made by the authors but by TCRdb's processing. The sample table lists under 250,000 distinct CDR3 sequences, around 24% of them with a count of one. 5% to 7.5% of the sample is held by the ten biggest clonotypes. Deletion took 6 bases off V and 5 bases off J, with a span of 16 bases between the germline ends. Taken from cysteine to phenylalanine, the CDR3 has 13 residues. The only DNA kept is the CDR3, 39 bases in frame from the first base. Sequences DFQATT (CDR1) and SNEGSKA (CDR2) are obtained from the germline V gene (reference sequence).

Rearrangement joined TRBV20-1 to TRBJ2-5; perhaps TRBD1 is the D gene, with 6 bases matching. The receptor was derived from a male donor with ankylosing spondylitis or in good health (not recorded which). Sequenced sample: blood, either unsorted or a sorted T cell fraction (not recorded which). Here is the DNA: TGCAGTGCCTTGGACAGCAGCTCGGAGACCCAGTACTTC. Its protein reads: CSALDSSSETQYF.